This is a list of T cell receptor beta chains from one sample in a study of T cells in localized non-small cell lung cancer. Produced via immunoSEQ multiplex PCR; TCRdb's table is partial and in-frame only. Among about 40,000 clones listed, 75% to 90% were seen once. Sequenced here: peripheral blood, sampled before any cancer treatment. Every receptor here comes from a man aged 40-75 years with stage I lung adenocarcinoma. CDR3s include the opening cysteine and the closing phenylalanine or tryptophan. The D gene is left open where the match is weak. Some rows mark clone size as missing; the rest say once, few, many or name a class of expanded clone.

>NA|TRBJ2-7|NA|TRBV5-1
CASSLDVTYEQYF
TGCGCCAGCAGCTTGGACGTCACCTACGAGCAGTACTTC
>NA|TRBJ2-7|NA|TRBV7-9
CASSVLGAPKGEQYF
TGTGCCAGCAGCGTCTTGGGGGCCCCTAAAGGAGAGCAGTACTTC
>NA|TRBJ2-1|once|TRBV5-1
CASSLTPTNNEQFF
TGCGCCAGCAGCTTAACCCCGACTAACAATGAGCAGTTCTTC
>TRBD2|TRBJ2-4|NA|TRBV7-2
CASSLSDVATSGRKNIQYF
TGTGCCAGCAGCTTATCAGACGTGGCGACAAGCGGGAGGAAAAACATTCAGTACTTC
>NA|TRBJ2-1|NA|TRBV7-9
CASSLASSVVEQFF
TGTGCCAGCAGCTTAGCTAGTAGCGTTGTTGAGCAGTTCTTC
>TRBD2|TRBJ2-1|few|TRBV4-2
CASSLSGGSSYNEQFF
TGTGCCAGCAGCCTCAGCGGGGGCAGCTCCTACAATGAGCAGTTCTTC
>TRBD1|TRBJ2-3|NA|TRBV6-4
CASSAQGINADTQYF
TGTGCCAGCAGCGCACAGGGGATCAACGCAGATACGCAGTATTTT
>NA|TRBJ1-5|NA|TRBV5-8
CASSSTGLGDQPQHF
TGTGCCAGCAGCTCAACAGGGCTAGGCGATCAGCCCCAGCATTTT
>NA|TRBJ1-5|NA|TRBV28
CASSHRDGNQPQHF
TGTGCCAGCAGTCACAGGGACGGCAATCAGCCCCAGCATTTT
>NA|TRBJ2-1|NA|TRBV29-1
CSVGTASSYNEQFF
TGCAGCGTCGGGACTGCCAGCTCCTACAATGAGCAGTTCTTC
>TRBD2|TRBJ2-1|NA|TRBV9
CASSPTPWGRAEGEQFF
TGTGCCAGCAGCCCTACTCCCTGGGGGAGGGCCGAAGGAGAGCAGTTCTTC
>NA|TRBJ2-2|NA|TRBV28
CASSLPGADTGELFF
TGTGCCAGCAGTTTACCAGGGGCCGACACCGGGGAGCTGTTTTTT
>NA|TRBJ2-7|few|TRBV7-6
CASSLADGTYEQYF
TGTGCCAGCAGCTTAGCGGATGGGACCTACGAGCAGTACTTC
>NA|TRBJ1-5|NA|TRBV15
CATSRAQGSRDQPQHF
TGTGCCACCAGCAGGGCGCAGGGTTCCCGGGATCAGCCCCAGCATTTT
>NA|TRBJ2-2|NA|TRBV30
CAWRRQVANTGELFF
TGTGCCTGGAGGAGACAGGTCGCGAACACCGGGGAGCTGTTTTTT
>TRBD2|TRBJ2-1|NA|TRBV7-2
CASSLRGGNEQFF
TGTGCCAGCAGCTTAAGGGGAGGGAATGAGCAGTTCTTC
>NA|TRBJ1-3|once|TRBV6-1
CASSEWASPGNTIYF
TGTGCCAGCAGTGAATGGGCCAGCCCTGGAAACACCATATATTTT
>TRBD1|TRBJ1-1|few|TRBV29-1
CSAGRGLGTEAFF
TGCAGCGCCGGCAGGGGGCTAGGCACTGAAGCTTTCTTT
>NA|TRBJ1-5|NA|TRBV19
CASSLRHHSNQPQHF
TGTGCCAGTAGTTTACGACACCATAGCAATCAGCCCCAGCATTTT
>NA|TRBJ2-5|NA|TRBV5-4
CASSLSQGGETQYF
TGTGCCAGCAGCTTGTCCCAGGGAGGAGAGACCCAGTACTTC
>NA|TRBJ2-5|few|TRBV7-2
CASARAGYQETQYF
TGTGCCAGCGCGAGGGCCGGGTATCAAGAGACCCAGTACTTC
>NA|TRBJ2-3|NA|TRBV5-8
CASSLAYQASATDTQYF
TGTGCCAGCAGCTTGGCGTACCAGGCGTCGGCCACAGATACGCAGTATTTT
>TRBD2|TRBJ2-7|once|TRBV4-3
CASSQVYSGRSEQYF
TGCGCCAGCAGCCAAGTTTACTCCGGGAGGAGCGAGCAGTACTTC
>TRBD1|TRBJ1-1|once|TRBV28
CASKAGGHTEAFF
TGTGCCAGCAAAGCAGGGGGTCACACTGAAGCTTTCTTT
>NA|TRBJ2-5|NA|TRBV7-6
CASSLATPGRETQYF
TGTGCCAGCAGCTTAGCGACGCCAGGGAGAGAGACCCAGTACTTC
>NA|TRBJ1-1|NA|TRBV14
CASSQNVNTEAFF
TGTGCCAGCAGCCAAAACGTGAACACTGAAGCTTTCTTT
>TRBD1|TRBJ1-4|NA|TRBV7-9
CASSSRGLSEKLFF
TGTGCCAGCAGCTCGAGGGGGCTGAGCGAAAAACTGTTTTTT
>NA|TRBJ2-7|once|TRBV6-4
CASSVWASHSEQYF
TGTGCCAGCAGTGTTTGGGCGAGCCACAGCGAGCAGTACTTC
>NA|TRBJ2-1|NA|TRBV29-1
CSVEQGFSYNEQFF
TGCAGCGTCGAACAGGGATTCTCCTACAATGAGCAGTTCTTC
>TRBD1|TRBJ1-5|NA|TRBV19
CASSYLWGDRGQPQHF
TGTGCCAGTAGTTACCTCTGGGGGGACAGGGGACAGCCCCAGCATTTT
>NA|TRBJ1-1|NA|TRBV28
CASSLLDNRDTEAFF
TGTGCCAGCAGTTTACTGGACAACCGTGACACTGAAGCTTTCTTT
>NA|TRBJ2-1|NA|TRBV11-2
CASSPPLGSEQFF
TGTGCCAGCAGCCCCCCCCTCGGGAGTGAGCAGTTCTTC
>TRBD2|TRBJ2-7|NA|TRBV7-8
CASSLGLAGNYEQYF
TGTGCCAGCAGCTTAGGCCTAGCGGGAAACTACGAGCAGTACTTC
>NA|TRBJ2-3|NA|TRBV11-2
CASSLDLTDTQYF
TGTGCCAGCAGCTTAGATTTAACAGATACGCAGTATTTT
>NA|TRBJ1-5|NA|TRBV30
CAWSAGVGINQPQHF
TGTGCCTGGAGTGCAGGTGTCGGGATCAATCAGCCCCAGCATTTT
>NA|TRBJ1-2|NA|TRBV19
CASSLRDGYTF
TGTGCCAGTAGTCTCCGAGACGGCTACACCTTC
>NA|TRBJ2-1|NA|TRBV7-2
CASGTWAVDEQFF
TGTGCCAGCGGCACATGGGCCGTGGATGAGCAGTTCTTC
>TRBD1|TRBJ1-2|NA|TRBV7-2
CASSLEPGQVNGYTF
TGTGCCAGCAGCTTAGAGCCGGGACAGGTAAACGGCTACACCTTC